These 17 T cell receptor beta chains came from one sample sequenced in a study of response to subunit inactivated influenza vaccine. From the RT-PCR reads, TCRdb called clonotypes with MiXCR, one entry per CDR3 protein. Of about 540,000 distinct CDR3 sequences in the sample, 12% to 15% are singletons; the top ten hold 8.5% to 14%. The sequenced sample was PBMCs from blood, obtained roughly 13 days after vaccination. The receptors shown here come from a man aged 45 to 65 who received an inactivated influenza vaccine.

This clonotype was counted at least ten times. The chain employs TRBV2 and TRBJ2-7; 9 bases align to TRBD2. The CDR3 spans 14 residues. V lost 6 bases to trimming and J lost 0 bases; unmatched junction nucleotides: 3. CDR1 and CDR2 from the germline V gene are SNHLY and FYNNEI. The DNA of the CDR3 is TGTGCCAGCAGAGCTAGCGGGGTCTCCTACGAGCAGTACTTC. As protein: CASRASGVSYEQYF.

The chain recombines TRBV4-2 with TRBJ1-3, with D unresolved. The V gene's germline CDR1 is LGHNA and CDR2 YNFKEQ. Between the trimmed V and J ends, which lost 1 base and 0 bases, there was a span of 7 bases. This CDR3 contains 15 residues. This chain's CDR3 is CASSQGASSGNTIYF. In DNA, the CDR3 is TGTGCCAGCAGCCAAGGGGCGAGCTCTGGAAACACCATATATTTT.

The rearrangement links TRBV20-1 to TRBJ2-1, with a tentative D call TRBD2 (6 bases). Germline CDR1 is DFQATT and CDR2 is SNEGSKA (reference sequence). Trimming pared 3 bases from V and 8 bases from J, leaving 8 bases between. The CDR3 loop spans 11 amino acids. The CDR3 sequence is CSARAGYEQFF. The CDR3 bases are TGCAGTGCTAGGGCGGGGTATGAGCAGTTCTTC.

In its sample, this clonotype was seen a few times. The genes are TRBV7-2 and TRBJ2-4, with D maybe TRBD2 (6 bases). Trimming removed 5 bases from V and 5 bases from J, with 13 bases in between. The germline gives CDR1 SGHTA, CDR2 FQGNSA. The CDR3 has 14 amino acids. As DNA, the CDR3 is TGTGCCAGCAGCCTCACGGACTACCAAAACATTCAGTACTTC. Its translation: CASSLTDYQNIQYF. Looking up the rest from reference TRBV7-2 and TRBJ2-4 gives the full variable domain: GAGVSQSPSNKVTEKGKDVELRCDPISGHTALYWYRQSLGQGLEFLIYFQGNSAPDKSGLPSDRFSAERTGGSVSTLTIQRTQQEDSAVYLCASSLTDYQNIQYFGAGTRLSVL.

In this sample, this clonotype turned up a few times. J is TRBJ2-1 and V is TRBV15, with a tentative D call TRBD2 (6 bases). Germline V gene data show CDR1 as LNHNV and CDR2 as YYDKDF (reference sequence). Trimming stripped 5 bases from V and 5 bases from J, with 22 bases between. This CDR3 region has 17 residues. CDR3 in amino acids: CATSRGRSVAENNEQFF. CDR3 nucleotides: TGTGCCACCAGCCGCGGCAGGTCGGTAGCGGAGAACAATGAGCAGTTCTTC. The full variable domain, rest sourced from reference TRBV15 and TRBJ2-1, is DAMVIQNPRYQVTQFGKPVTLSCSQTLNHNVMYWYQQKSSQAPKLLFHYYDKDFNNEADTPDNFQSRRPNTSFCFLDIRSPGLGDTAMYLCATSRGRSVAENNEQFFGPGTRLTVL.

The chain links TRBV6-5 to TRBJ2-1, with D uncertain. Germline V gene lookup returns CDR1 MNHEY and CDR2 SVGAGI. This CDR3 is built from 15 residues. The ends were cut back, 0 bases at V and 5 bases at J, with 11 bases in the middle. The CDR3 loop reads CASSYSSGSDNEQFF. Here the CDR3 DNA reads TGTGCCAGCAGTTACTCATCGGGTTCGGACAATGAGCAGTTCTTC.

The CDR3 sequence is CASSQNRGEGNIQYF. The CDR3 region has the DNA TGCGCCAGCAGCCAGAACAGGGGAGAGGGAAACATTCAGTACTTC. V is TRBV4-1 and J is TRBJ2-4; TRBD1 matches 7 bases. The CDR3 length is 15 residues. Trimming at V came to 3 bases and at J to 6 bases, leaving 8 bases not matched to a gene. Germline lookup yields CDR1 MGHRA and CDR2 YSYEKL.

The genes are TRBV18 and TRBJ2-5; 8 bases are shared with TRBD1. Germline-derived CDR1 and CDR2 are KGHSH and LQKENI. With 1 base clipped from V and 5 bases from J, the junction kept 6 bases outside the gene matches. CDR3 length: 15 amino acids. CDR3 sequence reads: CASSPQRTGLETQYF. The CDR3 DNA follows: TGTGCCAGCTCACCACAGAGGACAGGGTTGGAGACCCAGTACTTC.

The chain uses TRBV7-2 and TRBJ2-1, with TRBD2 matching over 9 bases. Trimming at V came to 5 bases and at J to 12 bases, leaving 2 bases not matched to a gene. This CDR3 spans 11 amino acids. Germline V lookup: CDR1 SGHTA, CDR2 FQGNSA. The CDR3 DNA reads TGTGCCAGCAGCCCGACTAGCGGGCAGTTCTTC. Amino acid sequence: CASSPTSGQFF.

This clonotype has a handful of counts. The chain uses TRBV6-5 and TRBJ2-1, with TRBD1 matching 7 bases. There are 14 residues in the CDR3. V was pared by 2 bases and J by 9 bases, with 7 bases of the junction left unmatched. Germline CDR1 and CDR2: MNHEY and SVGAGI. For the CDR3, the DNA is TGTGCCAGCAGTTACGGGCAGGGGGTAAGTGAGCAGTTCTTC. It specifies CASSYGQGVSEQFF.

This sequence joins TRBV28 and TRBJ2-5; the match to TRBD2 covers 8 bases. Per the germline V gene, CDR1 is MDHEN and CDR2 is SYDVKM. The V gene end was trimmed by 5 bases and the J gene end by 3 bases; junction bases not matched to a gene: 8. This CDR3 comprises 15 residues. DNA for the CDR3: TGTGCCAGCAGTCTTGGTTGGCGGGGGGAAGAGACCCAGTACTTC. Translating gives CASSLGWRGEETQYF.

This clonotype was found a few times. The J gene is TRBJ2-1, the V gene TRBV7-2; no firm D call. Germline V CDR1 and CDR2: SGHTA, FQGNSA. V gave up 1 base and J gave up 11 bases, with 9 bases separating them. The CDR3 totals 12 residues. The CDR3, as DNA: TGTGCCAGCAGCTTAGAAGTCGGGCAGCAGTTCTTC. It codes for CASSLEVGQQFF.

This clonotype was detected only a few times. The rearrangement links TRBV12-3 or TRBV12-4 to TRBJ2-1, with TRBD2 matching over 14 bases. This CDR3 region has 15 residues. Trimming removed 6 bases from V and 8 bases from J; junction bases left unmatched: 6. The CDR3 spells CASSLTSGGAYEQFF. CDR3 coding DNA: TGTGCCAGCAGCCTGACTAGCGGGGGGGCATATGAGCAGTTCTTC.

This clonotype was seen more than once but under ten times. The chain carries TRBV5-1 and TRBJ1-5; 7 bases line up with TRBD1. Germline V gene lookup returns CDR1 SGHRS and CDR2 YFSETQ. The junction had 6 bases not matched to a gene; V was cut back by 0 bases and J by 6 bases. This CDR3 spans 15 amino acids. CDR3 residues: CASSLEGAGSQPQHF. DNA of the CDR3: TGCGCCAGCAGCTTGGAGGGGGCGGGGAGTCAGCCCCAGCATTTT.

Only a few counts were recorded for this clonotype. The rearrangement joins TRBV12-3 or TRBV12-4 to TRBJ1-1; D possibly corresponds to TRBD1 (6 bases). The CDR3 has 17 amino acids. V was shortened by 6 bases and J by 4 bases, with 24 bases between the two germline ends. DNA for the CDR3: TGTGCCAGCAGCCTACAGGGTTGGGGTCGTGGCGGCACTGAAGCTTTCTTT. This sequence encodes CASSLQGWGRGGTEAFF.

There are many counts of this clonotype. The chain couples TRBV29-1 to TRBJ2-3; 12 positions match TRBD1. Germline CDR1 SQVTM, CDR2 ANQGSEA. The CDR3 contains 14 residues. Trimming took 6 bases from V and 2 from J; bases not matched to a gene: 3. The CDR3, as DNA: TGCAGCGTGCGGGACAGGGGGCTCACAGATACGCAGTATTTT. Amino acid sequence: CSVRDRGLTDTQYF.

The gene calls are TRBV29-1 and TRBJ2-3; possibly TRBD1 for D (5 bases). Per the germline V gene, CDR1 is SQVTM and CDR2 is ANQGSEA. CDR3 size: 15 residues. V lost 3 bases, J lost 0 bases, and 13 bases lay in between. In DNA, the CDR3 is TGCAGCGTTGATCAAGGGGAACCTAGCACAGATACGCAGTATTTT. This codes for CSVDQGEPSTDTQYF.